This T cell receptor (beta chain) was documented in a study of CD8 T cell repertoires and HIV-1 epitope variants (dated by TCRdb to 2019 to 2021). In the study overall: Twenty-five peptides representing autologous and known Gag and Nef epitope variants were each used to stimulate T cells in separate culture wells. Among the control conditions were a peptide pool of CMV, EBV and flu, the Ebola AY9 epitope serving as a negative control, and a well with no peptide. Tested epitopes included three Gag epitope families and Nef HW9 and YT9. Using the EasySep Human T Cell Enrichment Kit, T cells were enriched and then co-cultured with an equal number of autologous T cell-negative cells acting as antigen-presenting cells. Cultures ran for 10 days in IMDM with gentamicin, with half-media changes on days 3 and 7 adding IL-2, IL-7 and IL-15. An aliquot of 1M T cells was set aside as an uncultured baseline condition, separate from the 80 or so T cell cultures. Running each culture condition in triplicate, except for one peptide done in duplicate, gave a total of some 80 T cell cultures.

The EasySep Human CD8+ T Cell Enrichment Kit was used on day 10 to isolate CD8+ T cells from every culture. Remarks on this clone: It lacks a known antigen. It has no much larger one-base neighbor in the sample; base qualities were not kept.

Per the germline V gene, SGDLS is the CDR1 and YYNGEE is the CDR2. From the cysteine through the phenylalanine, the CDR3 covers 12 amino acids. Just the 36-base CDR3 DNA is kept, in frame starting at base 1. The trim is 1 base for V and 5 bases for J, with a gap of 3 bases between the germline ends. TCR beta CDR3 regions were sequenced at survey depth on the immunoSEQ platform. The QIAamp DNA micro kit was used to extract genomic DNA from every cultured and uncultured CD8+ T cell population. The paper's data handling went like this. Samples with fewer than 5,000 productive reads were excluded, which removed about 7% of the roughly 80 HIV peptide-stimulated cultures. Sequences were trimmed to CDR3 by a MANAFEST web app, and nonproductive sequences, CDR3s under 5 amino acids, and sequences not starting with C or ending with F/W were removed. Clonotypes were classified as antigen-specific only if expansion was observed in at least 2 of 3 replicates versus the no-peptide control at FDR 0.01, only within one epitope family. A frequency at least fivefold higher than in wells stimulated with peptides from other epitope families was additionally required for specific clonotypes. TCRdb limited this immuneACCESS table to in-frame rearrangements with V and J called. A share of clones is missing; checked studies link under half to unresolved V genes, and the rest is unexplained. Clone size and V and J calls were adopted from that table, with D and trimming inferred from the DNA. This sample is represented by about 5,300 clones; about 60% of them were singletons. The ten largest clones add up to roughly two fifths of the sample.

Overall study results and their limits: Fewer than 10 antigen-specific TCR beta clonotypes were identified, and six of them appeared cross-reactive for autologous or known escape epitope variants. The assay identified only TCR beta chains and indicated proliferation to antigen, not T cell function or cytokine profile. Roughly five clonotypes recognized the Nef KF9 family and one clonotype recognized the HW9 family, while no responses to the TAALDMSHF plasma variant were seen.

This receptor was identified in a male donor with HIV. The sequenced sample was cultured CD8+ T cells derived from PBMCs. The sequence links TRBV9 to TRBJ2-2; no D gene call is confident. The CDR3 has the sequence CASSVNTGELFF. The nucleotide sequence reads as follows: TGTGCCAGCAGCGTAAATACCGGGGAGCTGTTTTTT.